The T cell receptor beta chain described here comes from a study of cytomegalovirus exposure and HLA in healthy donors. This CDR3 comprises 15 residues. The germline V gene encodes CDR1 SGHVS and CDR2 FNYEAQ. The V gene end was trimmed by 5 bases and the J gene end by 9 bases; junction bases not matched to a gene: 13. This PCR relied on a set of 60 Vbeta primers and 13 Jbeta primers. TCRdb keeps only in-frame clones here, not all; method: immunoSEQ multiplex PCR. The table has 65,000 or so clones, roughly 80% seen once. The sequence was collected from a girl under 18 in good health and CMV-seropositive. The sequencing sample was made of PBMCs. This chain links TRBV7-6 with TRBJ2-1, with 7 bases fitting TRBD2. The CDR3 spells CASSLGLRGSSEQFF. The CDR3 DNA reads TGTGCCAGCAGCCTGGGACTACGTGGCTCGAGTGAGCAGTTCTTC.